Listed here is a single T cell receptor (beta chain). The data originate from a study of blood T cell repertoires in COVID-19. Study-wide context: Whether acute or convalescent, the COVID-19 samples came from the United States, Italy and Spain. From T cells, B-cell-depleted T cells, or PBMCs came the material, which was cDNA or gDNA.

Source study methods: The assay estimated nucleated cells by amplifying reference gene primers. Measured with immunoSEQ multiplex PCR; TCRdb has only the in-frame clones, and not every one. Clonal size and the V and J genes are those of that table, whereas D and trimming came from the DNA. The sample includes approximately 190,000 clones, roughly 84% of them seen just once. The V gene lost 6 bases and the J gene lost 6 bases, with 15 bases spanning the gap. Germline V gene data show CDR1 as MNHNY and CDR2 as SVGAGI (reference sequence). The CDR3 consists of 13 residues. The chain carries TRBV6-6 and TRBJ2-7; unclear D gene. This TCR was recovered from a woman aged 30 to 39 who had been exposed to COVID-19. The sequenced sample consisted of PBMCs or T cells enriched from blood (not recorded which). CDR3 in DNA: TGTGCCAGCAGCCCCCCGCGAGCCGGCGAGCAGTACTTC. As protein: CASSPPRAGEQYF.